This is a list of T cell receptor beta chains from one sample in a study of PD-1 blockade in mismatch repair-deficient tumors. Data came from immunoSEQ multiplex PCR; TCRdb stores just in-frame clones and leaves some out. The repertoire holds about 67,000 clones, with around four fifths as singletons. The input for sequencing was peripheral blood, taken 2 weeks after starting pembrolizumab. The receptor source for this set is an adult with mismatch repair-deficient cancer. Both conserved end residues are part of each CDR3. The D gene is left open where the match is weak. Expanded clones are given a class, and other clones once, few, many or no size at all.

cdr3_nt: TGTGCCAGCAGGGCCTTTCCCTCCTACGAGCAGTACTTC
cdr3_aa: CASRAFPSYEQYF
cdr3_length: 13
v_call: TRBV2
j_call: TRBJ2-7
clone_size: -
d_call: -

cdr3_nt: TGTGCCTCAGGGGGGCGGGAGTTCAACAATGAGCAGTTCTTC
cdr3_aa: CASGGREFNNEQFF
cdr3_length: 14
v_call: TRBV13
j_call: TRBJ2-1
clone_size: -
d_call: -

cdr3_nt: TGTGCCAGCAGCTCCAAGGACAGATCGAACACTGAAGCTTTCTTT
cdr3_aa: CASSSKDRSNTEAFF
cdr3_length: 15
v_call: TRBV7-9
j_call: TRBJ1-1
clone_size: -
d_call: -

cdr3_nt: TGTGCCAGCAGCAAAGCAAGGGTAGTTTCAGGACAGCCCCAGCATTTT
cdr3_aa: CASSKARVVSGQPQHF
cdr3_length: 16
v_call: TRBV21-1
j_call: TRBJ1-5
clone_size: -
d_call: -

cdr3_nt: TGTGCCAGCTCAGCCGCCGGGGAGCTGTTTTTT
cdr3_aa: CASSAAGELFF
cdr3_length: 11
v_call: TRBV18
j_call: TRBJ2-2
clone_size: -
d_call: -

cdr3_nt: TGTGCCAGTAGTATCCAACAGGGGGGTGAAGCTTTCTTT
cdr3_aa: CASSIQQGGEAFF
cdr3_length: 13
v_call: TRBV19
j_call: TRBJ1-1
clone_size: -
d_call: TRBD1

cdr3_nt: TGTGCCAGCAGTTCCGGACCGGCGGGAGTAGGGACCCAGTACTTC
cdr3_aa: CASSSGPAGVGTQYF
cdr3_length: 15
v_call: TRBV6-6
j_call: TRBJ2-5
clone_size: -
d_call: TRBD2

cdr3_nt: TGCGCCAGCAGTGAGGGGGGAGAGACCCAGTACTTC
cdr3_aa: CASSEGGETQYF
cdr3_length: 12
v_call: TRBV10-1
j_call: TRBJ2-5
clone_size: few
d_call: -

cdr3_nt: TGTGCCAGCAATGTATACCGGGGGAACTCGGGCACTGAAGCTTTCTTT
cdr3_aa: CASNVYRGNSGTEAFF
cdr3_length: 16
v_call: TRBV27
j_call: TRBJ1-1
clone_size: -
d_call: -

cdr3_nt: TGTGCCAGCAGTTCCCCTACAACCGGGGACAGGGGAGAAACTTTCTTT
cdr3_aa: CASSSPTTGDRGETFF
cdr3_length: 16
v_call: TRBV28
j_call: TRBJ1-1
clone_size: -
d_call: TRBD1

cdr3_nt: TGTGCCAGCAGGGGCGGTAGCACAGATACGCAGTATTTT
cdr3_aa: CASRGGSTDTQYF
cdr3_length: 13
v_call: TRBV6-1
j_call: TRBJ2-3
clone_size: -
d_call: -

cdr3_nt: TGTGCCAGCAGCCCCGTCGGGGGATACCAGCCCCAGCATTTT
cdr3_aa: CASSPVGGYQPQHF
cdr3_length: 14
v_call: TRBV11-2
j_call: TRBJ1-5
clone_size: few
d_call: -

cdr3_nt: TGTGCCACCCGGACACACTACGAGCAGTACTTC
cdr3_aa: CATRTHYEQYF
cdr3_length: 11
v_call: TRBV11-2
j_call: TRBJ2-7
clone_size: -
d_call: -

cdr3_nt: TGTGCCTGGAGTTACGGCGGGGAGGGCCTCTACGAGCAGTACTTC
cdr3_aa: CAWSYGGEGLYEQYF
cdr3_length: 15
v_call: TRBV30
j_call: TRBJ2-7
clone_size: -
d_call: TRBD2

cdr3_nt: TGTGCCTGGAGTAGAGAAAATGAAAAACTGTTTTTT
cdr3_aa: CAWSRENEKLFF
cdr3_length: 12
v_call: TRBV30
j_call: TRBJ1-4
clone_size: -
d_call: -

cdr3_nt: TGTGCCAGCTCCTCTAGCGAGAGCTCCTACAATGAGCAGTTCTTC
cdr3_aa: CASSSSESSYNEQFF
cdr3_length: 15
v_call: TRBV2
j_call: TRBJ2-1
clone_size: -
d_call: -

cdr3_nt: TGTGCCAGCAGCCCGGACAGCCGAGCTAACTATGGCTACACCTTC
cdr3_aa: CASSPDSRANYGYTF
cdr3_length: 15
v_call: TRBV6-1
j_call: TRBJ1-2
clone_size: -
d_call: -

cdr3_nt: TGTGCCACCACTGAGACAGAGAGGGCCCCGATGCAAGATACGCAGTATTTT
cdr3_aa: CATTETERAPMQDTQYF
cdr3_length: 17
v_call: TRBV15
j_call: TRBJ2-3
clone_size: -
d_call: -

cdr3_nt: TGTGCCTGGAGCTTGCCCCGTGGCTACACCTTC
cdr3_aa: CAWSLPRGYTF
cdr3_length: 11
v_call: TRBV30
j_call: TRBJ1-2
clone_size: few
d_call: -